The 3 T cell receptor beta chains reported below all come from one sample, sequenced in a study of response to subunit inactivated influenza vaccine. TCRdb analysed the RT-PCR reads with MiXCR anew, one entry per CDR3 protein. The data show approximately 500,000 distinct CDR3 sequences, under 30% seen once. This sample also appeared in a second study, on T cells expressing NK-cell markers. As that study records: UMIs accompanied the 5'RACE template switching by which TCR beta cDNA was made.

The sequenced sample was CD4+ T cells sorted from PBMCs, obtained 11 to 12 days after vaccination. Every receptor here comes from a man aged 45-60 years who received an inactivated influenza vaccine.

This clonotype was recorded at least ten times. The gene calls are TRBV18 and TRBJ2-7; D may match TRBD1 or TRBD2 (5 bases each). V dropped 3 bases and J dropped 9 bases, with 21 bases sitting between them. Germline lookup yields CDR1 KGHSH and CDR2 LQKENI. The length of the CDR3 is 15 residues. The CDR3 sequence is CASSPRDRTATWQYF. The DNA for the CDR3 is TGTGCCAGCTCACCCAGGGACCGGACGGCTACGTGGCAGTACTTC.

This clonotype appeared a few times. The rearrangement links TRBV20-1 to TRBJ1-6; D is unresolved. Trimming took 6 bases from V and 0 from J, leaving 15 bases between them. Germline V gives CDR1 DFQATT, CDR2 SNEGSKA (reference sequence). This CDR3 is built from 16 residues. This chain's CDR3 is CSATGRVGSYNSPLHF. CDR3 nucleotides: TGCAGTGCCACGGGTAGAGTGGGCTCCTATAATTCACCCCTCCACTTT.

The chain is built from TRBV7-6 and TRBJ2-7; 7 nucleotides line up with TRBD1. V was pared by 5 bases and J by 1 base, with 8 bases of the junction left unmatched. This CDR3 contains 15 residues. The germline V gene encodes CDR1 SGHVS and CDR2 FNYEAQ. In DNA, the CDR3 is TGTGCCAGCAGCCCAACGACAGGGAAGTCCTACGAGCAGTACTTC. Translated: CASSPTTGKSYEQYF. Variable domain in full (rest from reference TRBV7-6 and TRBJ2-7): GAGVSQSPRYKVTKRGQDVALRCDPISGHVSLYWYRQALGQGPEFLTYFNYEAQQDKSGLPNDRFSAERPEGSISTLTIQRTEQRDSAMYRCASSPTTGKSYEQYFGPGTRLTVT.